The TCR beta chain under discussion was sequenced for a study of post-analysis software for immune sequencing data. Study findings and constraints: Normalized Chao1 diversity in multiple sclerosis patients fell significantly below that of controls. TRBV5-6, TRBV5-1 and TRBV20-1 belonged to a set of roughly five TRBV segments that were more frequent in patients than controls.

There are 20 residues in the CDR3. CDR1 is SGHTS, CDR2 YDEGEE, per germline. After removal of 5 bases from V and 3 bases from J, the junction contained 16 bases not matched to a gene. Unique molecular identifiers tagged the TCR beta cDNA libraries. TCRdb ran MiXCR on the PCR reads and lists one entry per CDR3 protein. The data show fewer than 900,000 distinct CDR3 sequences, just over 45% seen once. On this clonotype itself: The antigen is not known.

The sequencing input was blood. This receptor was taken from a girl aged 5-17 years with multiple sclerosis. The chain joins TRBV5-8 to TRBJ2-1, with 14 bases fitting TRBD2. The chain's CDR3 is CASSPGLAGEEVLFYNEQFF. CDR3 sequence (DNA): TGTGCCAGCAGTCCGGGACTAGCGGGAGAGGAAGTTCTTTTCTACAATGAGCAGTTCTTC.